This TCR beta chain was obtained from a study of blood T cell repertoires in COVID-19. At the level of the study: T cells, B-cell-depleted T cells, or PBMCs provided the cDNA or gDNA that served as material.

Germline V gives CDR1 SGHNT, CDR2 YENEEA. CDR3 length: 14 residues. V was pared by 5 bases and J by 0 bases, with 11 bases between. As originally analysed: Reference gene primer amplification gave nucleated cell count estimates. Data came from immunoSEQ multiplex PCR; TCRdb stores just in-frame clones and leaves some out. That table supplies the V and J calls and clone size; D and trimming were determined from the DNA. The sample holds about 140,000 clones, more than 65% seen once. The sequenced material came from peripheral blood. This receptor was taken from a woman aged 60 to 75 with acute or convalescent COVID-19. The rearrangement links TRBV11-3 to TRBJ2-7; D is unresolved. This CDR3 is CASSITRGSYEQYF. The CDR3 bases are TGTGCCAGCAGCATAACGAGAGGCTCCTACGAGCAGTACTTC.